A selection of T cell receptor beta chains follows, all from one sample in a study of blood T cells in healthy people across ages. One entry per CDR3 protein results from TCRdb running MiXCR on the 5' RACE reads. The sample lists more than 1 million distinct CDR3 sequences, around 45% seen once, with approximately 17% in the top ten. The sample was blood. These receptors were obtained from a woman aged 60-75 years in good health. Both conserved end residues are part of each CDR3. Each record gives: clone size, V gene, J gene, CDR3 protein. Clone sizes are given selectively: once, few, many, or a class where the clone is expanded.

abundance: few; v_gene: TRBV6-5; j_gene: TRBJ2-7; CDR3aa: CASGRVGAYEQYF
abundance: NA; v_gene: TRBV25-1; j_gene: TRBJ1-2; CDR3aa: CASSTGPYYGYTF
abundance: NA; v_gene: TRBV6-2/TRBV6-3; j_gene: TRBJ2-7; CDR3aa: CASSLGRELNEQYF
abundance: NA; v_gene: TRBV5-1; j_gene: TRBJ1-2; CDR3aa: CVSSLESLYGYTF
abundance: NA; v_gene: TRBV6-2/TRBV6-3; j_gene: TRBJ2-5; CDR3aa: CARQSCQETQYF
abundance: NA; v_gene: TRBV7-9; j_gene: TRBJ2-1; CDR3aa: CASSLPLAGGNEQFF
abundance: NA; v_gene: TRBV7-8; j_gene: TRBJ2-5; CDR3aa: CASSLVASGSGGETQYF
abundance: once; v_gene: TRBV27; j_gene: TRBJ1-2; CDR3aa: CASRPWDRGGYTF
abundance: NA; v_gene: TRBV20-1; j_gene: TRBJ2-7; CDR3aa: CSAPGQTEYQNEQYF
abundance: NA; v_gene: TRBV15; j_gene: TRBJ2-3; CDR3aa: CATSRDRAGGFTDTQYF
abundance: NA; v_gene: TRBV7-9; j_gene: TRBJ2-7; CDR3aa: CASSFGGYPYEQYF
abundance: many; v_gene: TRBV7-2; j_gene: TRBJ2-3; CDR3aa: CASSTPAGGVFTDTQYF
abundance: NA; v_gene: TRBV19; j_gene: TRBJ1-5; CDR3aa: CASSINPANQPQHF
abundance: NA; v_gene: TRBV6-1; j_gene: TRBJ2-1; CDR3aa: CATEGPLSNEQFF
abundance: NA; v_gene: TRBV20-1; j_gene: TRBJ2-1; CDR3aa: CSAPSRINEQFF
abundance: NA; v_gene: TRBV7-8; j_gene: TRBJ1-2; CDR3aa: CASSPGGGGNFGYTF
abundance: NA; v_gene: TRBV7-6; j_gene: TRBJ2-3; CDR3aa: CASSLGGTGLRTDTQYF
abundance: few; v_gene: TRBV7-9; j_gene: TRBJ2-1; CDR3aa: CASSSSQSGNEQFF
abundance: NA; v_gene: TRBV9; j_gene: TRBJ2-3; CDR3aa: CASSAQPTDTQYF
abundance: few; v_gene: TRBV20-1; j_gene: TRBJ1-2; CDR3aa: CSAREAGEYYGYTF
abundance: NA; v_gene: TRBV28; j_gene: TRBJ2-5; CDR3aa: CASGPGQGLQETQYF
abundance: few; v_gene: TRBV14; j_gene: TRBJ2-1; CDR3aa: CASSHLGPRNEQFF
abundance: few; v_gene: TRBV7-2; j_gene: TRBJ2-7; CDR3aa: CASSLAGGSGFYEQYF
abundance: NA; v_gene: TRBV20-1; j_gene: TRBJ2-7; CDR3aa: CSARDPAGPYEEYF
abundance: NA; v_gene: TRBV21-1; j_gene: TRBJ2-1; CDR3aa: CASSNGDSVNEQFF
abundance: few; v_gene: TRBV11-2; j_gene: TRBJ2-1; CDR3aa: CASTEGDEQFF
abundance: many; v_gene: TRBV12-3/TRBV12-4; j_gene: TRBJ2-5; CDR3aa: CASSRSASGWGETQYF
abundance: NA; v_gene: TRBV7-2; j_gene: TRBJ2-1; CDR3aa: CASSLRVAGGGDEQFF
abundance: NA; v_gene: TRBV7-9; j_gene: TRBJ2-4; CDR3aa: CASSFPRREQYF
abundance: NA; v_gene: TRBV3-1; j_gene: TRBJ1-2; CDR3aa: CASSQDRVRNYGYTF
abundance: NA; v_gene: TRBV6-1; j_gene: NA; CDR3aa: CANSERYHPGEGETQYF
abundance: NA; v_gene: TRBV20-1; j_gene: TRBJ2-5; CDR3aa: CSALLAMETQYF
abundance: once; v_gene: TRBV5-5; j_gene: TRBJ2-7; CDR3aa: CASSVTWSYEQYF
abundance: few; v_gene: TRBV10-3; j_gene: TRBJ2-5; CDR3aa: CAISEAGLQETQYF
abundance: NA; v_gene: TRBV5-6; j_gene: TRBJ1-5; CDR3aa: CASSLTVGGGPQHF
abundance: few; v_gene: TRBV7-2; j_gene: TRBJ1-5; CDR3aa: CASSVRTGGFQPQHF
abundance: NA; v_gene: TRBV28; j_gene: NA; CDR3aa: CTSSSDRDLQETQYF